The clone carrying this T cell receptor (beta chain) was seen ten or more times. Germline V gives CDR1 SQVTM, CDR2 ANQGSEA. Trimming shortened V by 0 bases and J by 5 bases, and 13 bases separated the two germline ends. The CDR3 consists of 14 residues. From the 5' RACE reads, TCRdb called clonotypes with MiXCR, one entry per CDR3 protein. Among over 11,000 distinct CDR3 sequences listed, more than 9% were seen once. This sample was included in a study of neurological immune-mediated disorders. The sequence was collected from a woman between 40 and 50 years old in good health. Sample: PBMCs. The chain couples TRBV29-1 to TRBJ2-5; a possible D gene is TRBD1 (6 bases). The CDR3 reads CSVEDLSDSETQYF. CDR3 nucleotide sequence: TGCAGCGTTGAAGATCTCTCGGACAGCGAGACCCAGTACTTC.